This is a list of T cell receptor beta chains from one sample in a study of CD8+ T cells in alopecia areata. Clones were sequenced by immunoSEQ multiplex PCR, and TCRdb holds only the in-frame ones, with some missing. This table holds over 95,000 clones, more than 35% found once. Sample: CD4+ T cells sorted from blood. All receptors derive from a human donor with alopecia areata. CDR3s leave out the opening cysteine and the closing phenylalanine or tryptophan.

V gene: TRBV29-1
CDR3 protein: SVMTANTEAF

V gene: TRBV5-4
CDR3 protein: ASSFGGYTGELF

V gene: TRBV7-2
CDR3 protein: ASSTQGTDTQY

V gene: TRBV7-6
CDR3 protein: ASSSRQGGDSPLH

V gene: TRBV15
CDR3 protein: ATSRGGQSLTQY

V gene: TRBV29-1
CDR3 protein: SVDRLAGHEQF

V gene: TRBV28
CDR3 protein: ASRGTGGFNQPQH

V gene: TRBV6-5
CDR3 protein: ASSRTGSYEQY

V gene: TRBV30
CDR3 protein: AWSPGGAGYT

V gene: TRBV29-1
CDR3 protein: SVVQGSYEQY

V gene: TRBV5-1
CDR3 protein: ASSAGQGRQETQY

V gene: TRBV5-4
CDR3 protein: ASSSDRGWQETQY

V gene: TRBV30
CDR3 protein: AWTTTGVGVGYT

V gene: TRBV2
CDR3 protein: ASSPGAPQETQY

V gene: TRBV5-1
CDR3 protein: ASRGQASYEQY

V gene: TRBV4-1
CDR3 protein: ASSQLGETQY

V gene: TRBV27
CDR3 protein: ASSRKGTGDYEQY

V gene: TRBV30
CDR3 protein: AWSVLGPSGTQY

V gene: TRBV9
CDR3 protein: ASSKTAGQGSYNEQF

V gene: TRBV7-9
CDR3 protein: ASGSGGATEAF

V gene: TRBV27
CDR3 protein: ASSFISGELF

V gene: TRBV30
CDR3 protein: AWTGTGSYGYT

V gene: TRBV30
CDR3 protein: AWMGAPNGYT

V gene: TRBV30
CDR3 protein: AWSTGQAGYEQY

V gene: TRBV30
CDR3 protein: AWSVLQRDQPQH

V gene: TRBV6-6
CDR3 protein: ASSLDRGSYTIY

V gene: TRBV2
CDR3 protein: ASSDTLLSGRKSTDTQY

V gene: TRBV29-1
CDR3 protein: SVDDRGQETQY

V gene: TRBV5-6
CDR3 protein: ASSLLDRHPYEQY

V gene: TRBV4-1
CDR3 protein: ASSQATPPRTYEQY

V gene: TRBV5-1
CDR3 protein: ASTDPSGSRGDEQY

V gene: TRBV6-6
CDR3 protein: ASSYGLAGGPDIQY